Following are 5 T cell receptor beta chains from one sample sequenced in a study of shared clonotypes between healthy human individuals. Using immunoSEQ multiplex PCR, the repertoire was profiled, and TCRdb retains in-frame clones only, with some absent. The sample has under 850,000 clones; 72% are singletons. Sequenced input: memory CD4+ T cells sorted from blood. Documented subset: CD45RA-negative fraction. Source of these receptors: a woman aged 25-40 years in good health.

The J gene is TRBJ2-6, the V gene TRBV19; 7 nucleotides agree with TRBD2. V was pared by 6 bases and J by 0 bases, with 5 bases of the junction left unmatched. The CDR3 loop spans 16 amino acids. CDR1 and CDR2 (germline): LNHDA, SQIVND (reference sequence). The CDR3: CASRPSGDSGANVLTF. The CDR3 DNA reads TGTGCCAGTAGGCCTAGCGGTGACTCTGGGGCCAACGTCCTGACTTTC.

This clone was picked up a small number of times. The limits of the CDR3 on the DNA are not certain, so only TCRdb's listed CDR3 is given. The chain couples TRBV21-1 to TRBJ2-6; the table's D call TRBD1 went unverified against the DNA. TRBV21-1 is shown as a pseudogene. The CDR3 is 19 amino acids long, termini counted. The CDR3 is CASSKTIRGWGPGANVLTF.

The CDR3 DNA follows: TGTGCCAGCAGCCACTTCACGGGAGGGTCCTACGAGCAGTACTTC. This codes for CASSHFTGGSYEQYF. The chain uses TRBV14 and TRBJ2-7; TRBD2 agrees at 8 bases. The V and J ends lost 3 bases and 1 base, in that order; junction bases with no gene match: 5. The CDR3 sequence is 15 residues long. Per germline, CDR1 SGHDN and CDR2 FVKESK. Combining the CDR3 with reference TRBV14 and TRBJ2-7 gives the whole variable domain EAGVTQFPSHSVIEKGQTVTLRCDPISGHDNLYWYRRVMGKEIKFLLHFVKESKQDESGMPNNRFLAERTGGTYSTLKVQPAELEDSGVYFCASSHFTGGSYEQYFGPGTRLTVT.

This clone came up a few times. The chain employs TRBV9 and TRBJ2-3, with D possibly being TRBD2 (6 bases). The V end lost 3 bases, the J end lost 0 bases, and 23 bases lay between the germline ends. Germline V gene lookup returns CDR1 SGDLS and CDR2 YYNGEE. This CDR3 region has 19 residues. The CDR3 spells CASSAMGGGGGPSTDTQYF. The CDR3 bases are TGTGCCAGCAGCGCCATGGGGGGAGGAGGCGGACCTAGCACAGATACGCAGTATTTT.

The genes are TRBV11-2 and TRBJ1-1; D may be TRBD1 (5 bases). Germline lookup yields CDR1 SGHAT and CDR2 FQNNGV. CDR3 size: 15 residues. V was shortened by 1 base and J by 5 bases, with 14 bases between the two germline ends. The CDR3 bases are TGTGCCAGCAGCTTAGCCCTCGGGGAGGGGACTGAAGCTTTCTTT. Residues: CASSLALGEGTEAFF.